This T cell receptor beta chain appears in the sequencing data of a study of OX40 agonist ivuxolimab in advanced cancers. Whole-study results and caveats: At 0.1 to 3.0 mg/kg and by week 6, CD4+ and CD8+ T cells in the blood had expanded clonally.

Sequencing used immunoSEQ multiplex PCR; TCRdb keeps in-frame clones, though not all of them. The sample lists some 33,000 clones, around nine tenths occurring once. As concerns this clone: Its antigen is still unknown.

The clonotype originates from an adult with an advanced solid tumor such as melanoma, head and neck, liver or kidney cancer. The source was CD4+ or CD8+ T cells sorted from blood, collected in a trial of the OX40 agonist ivuxolimab.

CDR3 region: CASSYGAGYTDTQYF. The CDR3, as DNA: TGTGCCAGCAGTTACGGGGCAGGGTACACAGATACGCAGTATTTT. The J gene is TRBJ2-3, the V gene TRBV6-5, with D maybe TRBD1 (5 bases). The CDR3 runs to 15 residues. Germline lookup yields CDR1 MNHEY and CDR2 SVGAGI. V lost 2 bases, J lost 2 bases, and 11 bases lay in between.